What follows are 27 T cell receptor beta chains derived from one specimen sequenced in a study of neurological immune-mediated disorders. TCRdb processed the 5' RACE reads anew with MiXCR; each CDR3 protein has one entry. The sample consists of approximately 50,000 distinct CDR3 sequences, 7% to 9% of them appearing once. Stated time point: longitudinal time-point 3. Sequenced sample: PBMCs. The receptors were gathered from a woman aged 40 to 50 in good health.

Many counts were recorded for this clonotype. V gene TRBV14 combines with J gene TRBJ2-1, with a possible D match to TRBD1 (6 bases). This CDR3 region has 19 residues. Germline loops: CDR1 SGHDN, CDR2 FVKESK. V lost 3 bases, J lost 0 bases, and 21 bases lay in between. CDR3 bases: TGTGCCAGCAGCCATTTTGGCAGGGGCCCACTTCGCTCCTACAATGAGCAGTTCTTC. This encodes CASSHFGRGPLRSYNEQFF.

This clonotype has a count of ten or more. The V gene is TRBV29-1, the J gene TRBJ1-4; TRBD1 matches at 10 bases. Germline loops: CDR1 SQVTM, CDR2 ANQGSEA. The CDR3 covers 16 residues. Trimming at V came to 2 bases and at J to 4 bases, leaving 7 bases not matched to a gene. CDR3 DNA sequence: TGCAGCGTTGAAAGACAGGGGGCGCAAAGTAATGAAAAACTGTTTTTT. Protein: CSVERQGAQSNEKLFF. The variable domain in full, completed from reference TRBV29-1 and TRBJ1-4, reads SAVISQKPSRDICQRGTSLTIQCQVDSQVTMMFWYRQQPGQSLTLIATANQGSEATYESGFVIDKFPISRPNLTFSTLTVSNMSPEDSSIYLCSVERQGAQSNEKLFFGSGTQLSVL.

This clonotype was seen at least ten times. The chain employs TRBV6-2 or TRBV6-3 and TRBJ1-5; the D is unclear. The germline CDR1 and CDR2 sequences are MNHEY and SVGEGT. The CDR3 has 11 amino acids. Between the trimmed V and J ends, which lost 6 bases and 8 bases, there was a span of 8 bases. The CDR3, as DNA: TGTGCCAGCAGCCACGGGAAGCCCCAGCATTTT. Residues: CASSHGKPQHF.

This clonotype has at least ten counts. V usage is TRBV12-3 or TRBV12-4 and J usage is TRBJ2-7; no firm D call. Trimming took off 3 bases at V and 4 bases at J, with 10 bases between the two ends. The CDR3 has 13 amino acids. CDR3: CASSLGNRYEQYF. CDR3 coding DNA: TGTGCCAGCAGTTTGGGGAATCGTTACGAGCAGTACTTC.

This clonotype was observed at least ten times. In DNA, the CDR3 is TGTGCCAGCAGTGAAACGGGACGGACGAACACTGAAGCTTTCTTT. Protein product: CASSETGRTNTEAFF. The chain carries TRBV25-1 and TRBJ1-1; a possible D gene is TRBD1 (5 bases). CDR3 length equals 15 residues. CDR1 and CDR2 (germline): MGHDK, SYGVNS. V was shortened by 2 bases and J by 1 base, with 11 bases between the two germline ends.

The chain links TRBV7-3 to TRBJ2-3; 8 bases line up with TRBD2. The germline V gene encodes CDR1 SGHTA and CDR2 FQGTGA. The CDR3 sequence is 16 residues long. Trimming removed 5 bases from V and 6 bases from J; junction bases left unmatched: 13. This CDR3 is CASSPTMAGGSDTQYF. For the CDR3, the DNA is TGTGCCAGCAGCCCAACGATGGCGGGGGGAAGCGATACGCAGTATTTT.

In this sample, this clonotype turned up once. CDR3 amino acids: CESSQGGAAGGYNEQFF. The CDR3 DNA follows: TGTGAAAGCAGCCAAGGGGGGGCAGCGGGGGGATACAATGAGCAGTTCTTC. This rearrangement joins TRBV4-2 to TRBJ2-1; 9 bases fit TRBD2. The CDR3 is 17 residues long. Germline V CDR1 and CDR2: LGHNA, YNFKEQ.

The chain employs TRBV6-2 or TRBV6-3 and TRBJ1-1; D possibly corresponds to TRBD1 (6 bases). The germline V gene encodes CDR1 MNHEY and CDR2 SVGEGT. Trimming removed 6 bases from V and 8 bases from J, with 16 bases in between. The CDR3 runs 13 residues. The CDR3 region is CASRRQDPEEAFF. CDR3 coding DNA: TGTGCCAGCAGGAGACAGGACCCTGAAGAAGCTTTCTTT.

This clonotype was seen repeatedly, ten times or more. The genes are TRBV9 and TRBJ2-7; tentatively, D is TRBD2 (7 bases). Germline CDR1 and CDR2: SGDLS and YYNGEE. This CDR3 comprises 18 residues. V dropped 4 bases and J dropped 4 bases, with 27 bases sitting between them. CDR3: CASSPERGGSSGTYEQYF. The DNA for the CDR3 is TGTGCCAGCAGCCCGGAAAGGGGGGGCTCATCAGGGACGTACGAGCAGTACTTC.

There are many counts of this clonotype. The chain combines TRBV29-1 with TRBJ1-2; 7 nucleotides align to TRBD1. J gave up 3 bases and V 4 bases, and 5 bases lay outside the gene matches. Germline-derived CDR1 and CDR2 are SQVTM and ANQGSEA. The CDR3 contains 13 residues. The CDR3 is CSVATGPDYGYTF. The CDR3 DNA reads as TGCAGCGTTGCGACAGGGCCGGACTATGGCTACACCTTC.

This clonotype was seen repeatedly, ten times or more. This chain uses TRBV5-1 with TRBJ2-5, with TRBD1 matching over 9 bases. This CDR3 contains 15 residues. V trimming: 4 bases; J trimming: 5 bases; junction bases outside the gene matches: 9. Germline V gene sequence: CDR1 SGHRS, CDR2 YFSETQ. CDR3 sequence reads: CASSTGTGSWETQYF. In DNA form, the CDR3 reads TGCGCCAGCAGCACCGGGACAGGGTCGTGGGAGACCCAGTACTTC. The full variable domain, with the rest looked up from reference TRBV5-1 and TRBJ2-5, is KAGVTQTPRYLIKTRGQQVTLSCSPISGHRSVSWYQQTPGQGLQFLFEYFSETQRNKGNFPGRFSGRQFSNSRSEMNVSTLELGDSALYLCASSTGTGSWETQYFGPGTRLLVL.

This clonotype was observed many times. This chain connects TRBV7-2 to TRBJ2-1; 11 bases fit TRBD2. The V gene end was trimmed by 2 bases and the J gene end by 4 bases; junction bases not matched to a gene: 19. Germline-derived CDR1 and CDR2 are SGHTA and FQGNSA. The CDR3 covers 21 residues. CDR3 coding DNA: TGTGCCAGCAGCTTATGGTCCCCCAGGACGTTAGCGGGAGGGACATACAATGAGCAGTTCTTC. Amino acid sequence: CASSLWSPRTLAGGTYNEQFF.

There are many counts of this clonotype. J is TRBJ1-5 and V is TRBV27; D is possibly TRBD1 (5 bases). This CDR3 has 15 amino acids. Germline V lookup: CDR1 MNHEY, CDR2 SMNVEV (reference sequence). V lost 5 bases, J lost 0 bases, and 11 bases lay in between. CDR3 nucleotides: TGTGCCAGCAGTGCCCGACAGTATAGCAATCAGCCCCAGCATTTT. Translating it yields CASSARQYSNQPQHF.

This clonotype was detected ten times or more. The chain carries TRBV5-5 and TRBJ1-5; D gene ambiguous. Looked up from germline, CDR1 is SGHKS and CDR2 is YYEKEE (reference sequence). CDR3 size: 16 residues. Trimming removed 4 bases at V and 0 bases at J, with 14 bases between. The CDR3 DNA reads as TGTGCCAGCAGCCCGCTCGGTGGGCTTAGCAATCAGCCCCAGCATTTT. Amino acids: CASSPLGGLSNQPQHF.

This clonotype was detected many times. Germline is not matched at one junction end, which may reflect a read error. The chain couples TRBV27 to TRBJ1-2, with TRBD1 matching 10 bases. The V gene's germline CDR1 is MNHEY and CDR2 SMNVEV (reference sequence). CDR3 length: 13 residues. Here the CDR3 DNA reads TGTGCCAGCAGTTTCCGGGGACAGGGGCACCTATTCTTC. It specifies CASSFRGQGHLFF.

In this sample, this clonotype turned up many times. V usage is TRBV5-1 and J usage is TRBJ2-7; 10 bases are a match to TRBD1. Germline CDR1 SGHRS, CDR2 YFSETQ. The CDR3 sequence is 15 residues long. The V gene end was trimmed by 4 bases and the J gene end by 5 bases; junction bases not matched to a gene: 9. CDR3 in amino acids: CASSHPGTGVDEQYF. CDR3 sequence (DNA): TGCGCCAGCAGCCATCCCGGGACAGGGGTTGACGAGCAGTACTTC.

This clonotype came up many times. This chain connects TRBV20-1 to TRBJ2-7, with D perhaps matching TRBD1 or TRBD2 (5 bases each). Trimming took off 3 bases at V and 2 bases at J, with 17 bases between the two ends. The CDR3 loop spans 15 amino acids. Germline V gene lookup returns CDR1 DFQATT and CDR2 SNEGSKA (reference sequence). CDR3 DNA sequence: TGCAGTGCTAGGGACCCGGGACGGCGTCCCTACGAGCAGTACTTC. Amino acid sequence: CSARDPGRRPYEQYF.

This clonotype was recorded many times. This chain links TRBV5-1 with TRBJ2-5, with TRBD2 matching over 12 bases. The J segment lost 0 bases and the V segment lost 3 bases, leaving 3 bases of the junction unmatched. Germline V gene lookup returns CDR1 SGHRS and CDR2 YFSETQ. CDR3 length: 16 residues. The CDR3: CASSWRLAGDQETQYF. CDR3 bases: TGCGCCAGCAGCTGGAGACTAGCGGGGGACCAAGAGACCCAGTACTTC.

The chain employs TRBV13 and TRBJ2-1, with no clear D. Germline V CDR1 and CDR2: PRHDT, FYEKMQ (reference sequence). The CDR3 extends over 11 amino acids. V was pared by 8 bases and J by 10 bases, with 12 bases between. CDR3 DNA sequence: TGTGCCAGCGCAGACTCTCGGGAGCAGTTCTTC. Protein product: CASADSREQFF.

The sample holds many counts of this clonotype. The chain carries TRBV5-1 and TRBJ2-7, with D perhaps assigned TRBD1 or TRBD2 (5 bases each). V lost 0 bases to trimming and J lost 5 bases, with 12 bases between them. Germline V CDR1 and CDR2: SGHRS, YFSETQ. This CDR3 is built from 14 residues. The CDR3 region is CASSLAEGLDEQYF. In DNA form, the CDR3 reads TGCGCCAGCAGCTTGGCCGAGGGGCTGGACGAGCAGTACTTC.

This clonotype was detected many times. The chain couples TRBV12-3 or TRBV12-4 to TRBJ2-1, with 12 bases fitting TRBD2. V dropped 4 bases and J dropped 4; count of bases not matched to a gene: 5. The CDR3 loop spans 16 amino acids. The CDR3 is CASSSRLAGAYNEQFF. The CDR3 DNA is TGTGCCAGCAGTTCGCGACTAGCGGGAGCTTACAATGAGCAGTTCTTC.

This clonotype was recorded at least ten times. This chain links TRBV7-3 with TRBJ2-1; the match to TRBD2 covers 8 bases. The ends lost 3 bases at V and 10 bases at J; junction bases unmatched: 11. The CDR3 extends over 15 amino acids. Germline V gene lookup returns CDR1 SGHTA and CDR2 FQGTGA. The DNA of the CDR3 is TGTGCCAGCAGCTTCAGCGGGACTAGGGTGAGCGAGCAGTTCTTC. Translating gives CASSFSGTRVSEQFF.

This clonotype came up many times. This chain connects TRBV12-3 or TRBV12-4 to TRBJ2-7, with D hard to call. V was clipped by 4 bases and J by 4 bases, with 11 bases between them. The CDR3 totals 13 residues. CDR3 DNA: TGTGCCAGCAGTTCGCGGAGAAGATACGAGCAGTACTTC. Encoded protein: CASSSRRRYEQYF.

This clonotype has a handful of counts. With a much larger clone just one base away, this may be a read error. The chain has TRBV7-9 and TRBJ2-5; 7 bases are a match to TRBD1. Germline lookup yields CDR1 SEHNR and CDR2 FQNEAQ (reference sequence). V trimming: 5 bases; J trimming: 4 bases; junction bases outside the gene matches: 10. The CDR3 is 15 amino acids. CDR3 residues: CASSPKTGFGETQYF. The CDR3 DNA sequence: TGTGCCAGCAGCCCTAAGACAGGGTTCGGAGAGACCCAGTACTTC.

This clonotype has ten or more counts. This chain uses TRBV29-1 with TRBJ1-2; 12 bases agree with TRBD1. CDR3 length: 13 amino acids. CDR1 is SQVTM and CDR2 is ANQGSEA in the germline V gene. Trimming removed 6 bases from V and 2 bases from J; junction bases left unmatched: 1. The chain's CDR3 is CSVGQGANYGYTF. For the CDR3, the DNA is TGCAGCGTGGGACAGGGGGCAAACTATGGCTACACCTTC.

This clonotype was recorded many times. This chain joins TRBV7-6 and TRBJ2-1, with D hard to call. Trimming took off 3 bases at V and 4 bases at J, with 7 bases between the two ends. Germline V gene sequence: CDR1 SGHVS, CDR2 FNYEAQ. The CDR3 has 13 amino acids. This chain's CDR3 is CASSFRAYNEQFF. The DNA of the CDR3 is TGTGCCAGCAGCTTTCGGGCGTACAATGAGCAGTTCTTC.

The table lists this clonotype with many counts. The chain has TRBV5-6 and TRBJ2-1; possibly TRBD2 for D (5 bases). The CDR3 runs to 15 residues. The V end lost 0 bases, the J end lost 6 bases, and 13 bases lay between the germline ends. Germline-derived CDR1 and CDR2 are SGHDT and YYEEEE. The CDR3 reads CASSLEKGAGNEQFF. In nucleotides, the CDR3 is TGTGCCAGCAGCTTGGAGAAGGGAGCAGGCAATGAGCAGTTCTTC. Combining the CDR3 with reference TRBV5-6 and TRBJ2-1 gives the whole variable domain DAGVTQSPTHLIKTRGQQVTLRCSPKSGHDTVSWYQQALGQGPQFIFQYYEEEERQRGNFPDRFSGHQFPNYSSELNVNALLLGDSALYLCASSLEKGAGNEQFFGPGTRLTVL.